This T cell receptor (beta chain) was sequenced during a study of cytomegalovirus exposure and HLA in healthy donors (dated by TCRdb to the late 2010s). In the study overall: According to an earlier analysis of a few hundred of the donors, about 170 million T cells yielded some 110 million unique TCR beta sequences and about 280 Gb of sequence data. In addition to the first cohort of 500 to 850 subjects, a separate validation cohort of some 120 different subjects was used. The genetic ancestry cluster associated with self-reported Caucasian donors included approximately 85% of the 398 genotyped donors. Several DR-DQ haplotypes were handled as single units for association and clustering because linkage in the cohort was strong. All discovery cohort repertoires had been generated on a single sequencing platform. The study profiled the T cell repertoires of 666 subjects by immunosequencing and related them to cytomegalovirus serostatus. The study was designed to test whether signatures of past pathogen exposure could be identified by cataloging public T cell receptors. Roughly 300 gigabases of sequencing data and around 80 million unique TCR sequences made up an early release that covered about 640 HLA-typed donors. Donor age, sex, ethnicity and CMV serostatus were collected together with the repertoire data. In an earlier analysis of more than 550 of the donors, high-throughput TCR beta sequencing was used to judge whether each TCR beta V gene segment behaved as functional or pseudogenic. The number of typed donors differed by locus: roughly 629-640 for A, B, C, DRB1 and DQB1; 522 for DQA1; around 580 for DPA1; and 400 to 480 for DPB1. A later genetic analysis took genome-wide SNP genotypes for about three fifths of the roughly 700 donors and used that subset as a discovery cohort. Rather than drawing on any new phenotypic data, the later analysis identified candidate immune exposures from TCR beta sequences and the way those sequences occurred across donors. The study combined high-throughput TCR immunosequencing, statistical association of individual TCRs with disease status, and machine learning to predict cytomegalovirus infection status. To study patterns of TCR occurrence, a later analysis re-analyzed previously published TCR beta repertoires from 500 to 850 donors and added high-resolution HLA genotyping. Among 398 genotyped donors of the cohort, an average of about 240,000 unique TCR beta nucleotide sequences were sequenced per donor, roughly a sixth of them non-productive. Class I and class II HLA loci were covered by the typing at four-digit resolution.

Results and caveats for the whole study, not just this receptor: In an earlier analysis of some 540 of the donors, most TCR beta V segments appeared in productive rearrangements about 87% or about 30% of the time, broadly matching IMGT annotations. Correlated functional status among segregating V segments might be attributable to linkage disequilibrium, but an unknown experimental factor could not be ruled out. Across donors, most TCR sequences were observed very rarely, whereas some public TCRs were present in many individuals. In a later analysis, some 17,000 TCR beta sequences were associated with specific HLA alleles at a false discovery rate of 0.05. A further reported finding was that TCR beta sequences accurately predicted the HLA-A and HLA-B alleles for most subjects in the first cohort. A group of highly shared sequence variants was considered likely to be a technical artifact of the sequencing pipeline. In vitro tests confirmed that three of the cytomegalovirus-associated TCR beta chains recognize cytomegalovirus antigens. It was suggested by the authors that the approach could potentially be generalized to other disease states and immunological phenotypes. According to a later analysis, parvovirus B19, influenza, CMV and Epstein-Barr virus appeared linked to several top co-occurrence clusters. Because the 87-base-pair reads could not distinguish some IMGT-functional V segments, including TRBV6-2 and TRBV6-3, those segments were excluded. This cohort had only TCR beta chains sequenced, and the lack of alpha or paired-chain data limited which features could be detected. Immune exposure information for the cohort was limited to CMV serostatus. Because counts were too low, 15 to 20 rarely observed V segments, including chromosome 9 orphons, were excluded from the earlier analysis of several hundred of the donors. In a later analysis, the rate of TCR association differed among HLA loci, with DRB1 alleles having the most associated TCRs and HLA-C alleles having the fewest. The classifier was reported to diagnose cytomegalovirus status with high specificity and sensitivity in both the original cohort and the validation cohort. When HLA alleles, especially DR and DQ, strongly co-occurred, TCR associations were difficult to assign to individual alleles. In a later analysis, HLA-associated TCR beta chains showed more clonal expansion and lower generation probabilities than non-associated chains that were equally common. Compared with the roughly 720-donor mean, donors in an Asian-associated ancestry cluster had fewer N-insertions in productive TCRs, according to a later genetic analysis. Sequencing depth was assumed to be roughly uniform across donors in the presence/absence analyses, though that assumption may not hold. Because HLA typing was missing for some donors at each locus, association tests included only the typed subset. According to a later analysis, most CMV-associated TCR beta chains appeared to be HLA-restricted, and the HLA associations seemed to be driven largely by CMV exposure. In a later genetic analysis, a missense DCLRE1C variant was associated with V-gene and J-gene trimming of TCR beta chains, and the association was replicated in an independent cohort. The study listed approximately 150 TCR beta chains as associated with cytomegalovirus.

The CDR3 has 15 amino acids, counting the end cysteine and phenylalanine. Only the CDR3 DNA is retained, 45 bases long and in frame from the first base. CDR1 and CDR2 were assigned from the germline V gene (reference sequence) as LNHNV and YYDKDF. Trimming leaves V shorter by 5 bases and J shorter by 2 bases, with the junction holding 6 bases beyond the gene matches. In the case of this clone: No antigen is known for it.

In total, roughly 670 healthy bone marrow donors made up the cohort. All cohort members were sampled while nominally healthy, although unrecorded immune exposures were likely present. The donor tested CMV seronegative, placing the donor among the 352 seronegative members of the cohort. Each donor provided a peripheral blood sample, and peripheral blood mononuclear cells were used for TCR beta sequencing. Genomic DNA extraction from the blood cell samples was performed with the Qiagen DNeasy Blood Extraction Kit. Library generation was performed with the immunoSEQ multiplex PCR assay. The multiplex PCR relied on a mix of 60 forward primers for TCR Vbeta segments and 13 reverse primers for TCR Jbeta segments. The CDR3 region of rearranged TCR beta genes was amplified from genomic DNA by a multiplex PCR assay. On the Illumina HiSeq System, the amplified TCR beta libraries were sequenced as 87-base-pair reads. The source study handled its data this way. A later analysis tallied approximately 87 million unique TCR beta chains across the 610 or so repertoires, and approximately 12 million of those chains were shared by two or more donors. Raw reads were error-corrected and collapsed into unique sequences by a nearest-neighbor algorithm in which closely related sequences were merged to remove PCR and sequencing errors. Alignment of CDR3 sequences to IMGT reference sequences was used to assign V, D and J gene segments. For a sequence to be retained, a match of at least six nucleotides was required to both a V gene segment and a J gene segment. A rearrangement was called productive if the CDR3 had no stop codons and remained in frame with V and J, and every other rearrangement was called non-productive. Following IMGT convention, CDR3 was defined as the stretch from the second conserved V-encoded cysteine to the conserved J-encoded phenylalanine. The earlier analysis of 500 to 650 of the donors excluded any sequence lacking an unambiguous match to a single V gene segment. An earlier analysis of several hundred of the donors called V segments functional above 56.7% productive rearrangements and segregating when the between-donor standard deviation exceeded 5%. A statistical classification framework was built for diagnosing cytomegalovirus status from the catalog of TCR beta chain sequences. In a later analysis, V and J genes were assigned by comparing TCR nucleotide sequences against IMGT/GENE-DB human TR gene sequences. A later analysis assigned CDR3 sequences and most-parsimonious VDJ recombination scenarios with the TCRdist pipeline. A later analysis defined each TCR beta chain by its CDR3 amino acid sequence plus V-gene family, and excluded reads lacking a unique V-gene family. To address suspected cross-contamination and a sequencing artifact, a later analysis removed several hundred highly shared, low-generation-probability nucleotide sequences. For each public chain, a later analysis derived a clonal expansion index from normalized ranks of inferred template counts within each repertoire. In a later analysis, generation probabilities were computed using a VDJ recombination model fitted to out-of-frame rearrangements, and the results were checked against IGoR. In a later analysis, TCR-TCR, TCR-HLA and TCR-CMV co-occurrence was scored with hypergeometric tests, and a repertoire-size bias correction was applied to TCR pairs. False discovery rates were estimated in a later analysis by permuting HLA or CMV assignments 20 times. In a later analysis, co-occurring TCRs were grouped using DBSCAN, and TCRdist sequence similarity was added for clustering within HLA-allele-positive subsets. Co-occurrence clustering excluded repertoires with fewer than 30,000 or more than 120,000 public chains, plus five with anomalous nucleotide sharing. TCRdb took over this immuneACCESS table, retaining in-frame rearrangements with V and J assigned. Such tables are incomplete; in checked studies, under half of the missing clones stem from an unresolved V gene, and the remainder is unexplained. Clone size and the V and J calls come from that table; the DNA yielded D and trimming. The table kept for this sample lists about 150,000 clones. The ten largest clones capture roughly 2% of the sample.

The sample consisted of PBMCs. The TCR sequence derives from a man aged 25 to 40 in good health and CMV-seronegative. Rearrangement joined TRBV15 to TRBJ1-5; 7 central bases correspond to TRBD1. The CDR3 loop reads CATSLGTVGNQPQHF. The DNA is as follows: TGTGCCACCAGCCTAGGGACAGTGGGCAATCAGCCCCAGCATTTT.